These T cell receptor beta chains were read from a single sample in a study of CD8+CD57+ T cells in acquired aplastic anemia. TCRdb processed the reads anew with MiXCR; each CDR3 protein has one entry. The top ten hold 4% of the sample, which has about 420,000 distinct CDR3 sequences, 55% to 75% seen once. Material for sequencing was sorted CD4+, CD8+, or CD8+CD57+ T cells (not recorded which) from PBMCs. These receptors were taken from a human donor in good health, serving as a control. Both conserved end residues are part of each CDR3. D genes are given only for firm matches. For some rows the clone size is stated as once, few or many, or as a class when expanded; others skip it.

clone size,V gene,D gene,J gene,CDR3 protein,CDR3 DNA
NA,TRBV7-8,NA,TRBJ2-1,CASSRVPGDGPSVENEQFF,TGCGCCAGCAGTCGAGTCCCGGGGGACGGGCCTAGCGTGGAAAATGAGCAGTTCTTC
NA,TRBV9,NA,TRBJ1-6,CASSREEGSPLHF,TGTGCCAGCAGCCGGGAAGAAGGATCACCCCTCCACTTT
many,TRBV5-1,NA,TRBJ1-6,CASSLAGSSYNSPLHF,TGCGCCAGCAGCTTGGCTGGGAGCTCCTATAATTCACCCCTCCACTTT
NA,TRBV7-9,NA,TRBJ2-5,CAWSEGETPLF,TGTGCCTGGAGTGAAGGCGAGACTCCTCTATTC
NA,TRBV2,TRBD1,TRBJ1-6,CASRDRGTGSF,TGTGCCAGCAGGGACAGGGGGACAGGGAGTTTT
NA,TRBV7-2,NA,TRBJ1-3,CASSLASSGDSLYF,TGTGCCAGCAGCTTAGCGTCGAGCGGAGACTCCTTATATTTT
once,TRBV5-1,NA,TRBJ2-5,CASSYHTGELGSETQYF,TGCGCCAGCAGCTATCACACCGGGGAGCTAGGCTCAGAGACCCAGTACTTC
NA,TRBV20-1,TRBD2,TRBJ2-1,CSADPTSGANNEQFF,TGCAGTGCTGACCCGACTAGCGGGGCCAACAATGAGCAGTTCTTC
NA,TRBV11-2,NA,TRBJ2-5,CASSLDPRRETQYF,TGTGCCAGCAGCTTGGATCCAAGGAGAGAGACCCAGTACTTC
NA,TRBV5-6,TRBD1,TRBJ1-1,CASSSTGGTRDTEAFF,TGTGCCAGCAGCTCGACAGGGGGGACCCGGGACACTGAAGCTTTCTTT
few,TRBV5-1,TRBD1,TRBJ2-5,CASKKPPKGAGETQYF,TGCGCCAGCAAAAAACCCCCGAAGGGGGCAGGAGAGACCCAGTACTTC
NA,TRBV12-3/TRBV12-4,NA,TRBJ1-6,CASSLWQGYNSPLHF,TGTGCCAGCAGTTTGTGGCAGGGCTATAATTCACCCCTCCACTTT
NA,TRBV12-3/TRBV12-4,NA,TRBJ2-6,CASSLYLPGKLFFTF,TGTGCCAGCAGTCTTTACCTCCCCGGGAAACTGTTTTTTACTTTC
NA,TRBV14,NA,TRBJ2-2,CASSRQGGIGRELFF,TGTGCCAGCAGCCGGCAGGGTGGTATCGGACGGGAGCTGTTTTTT
NA,TRBV19,NA,TRBJ2-7,CASSPHTHYEQYF,TGTGCCAGTAGCCCCCACACCCACTACGAGCAGTACTTC
NA,TRBV2,NA,TRBJ2-5,CASSLTTRPGQPQNYDF,TGTGCCAGCAGCTTAACGACACGCCCTGGCCAGCCCCAGAATTATGACTTC
NA,TRBV5-4,NA,TRBJ2-3,CASSSRQTSTDTQYF,TGTGCCAGCAGCTCGCGACAGACTAGCACAGATACGCAGTATTTT
many,TRBV6-2/TRBV6-3,NA,TRBJ1-1,CASSSLLRGATEAFF,TGTGCCAGCAGTTCGCTACTCCGCGGGGCCACTGAAGCTTTCTTT
NA,TRBV5-1,NA,TRBJ1-5,CASSVSQGGDQPQHF,TGCGCCAGCAGCGTCTCACAGGGAGGGGATCAGCCCCAGCATTTT
NA,TRBV19,NA,TRBJ2-7,CASSPGTVSYEQYF,TGTGCCAGTAGTCCCGGGACCGTCTCCTACGAGCAGTACTTC
NA,TRBV11-1,TRBD1,TRBJ2-1,CASRQAGTGNEQFF,TGTGCCAGCAGGCAAGCCGGGACAGGGAATGAGCAGTTCTTC
NA,TRBV7-2,TRBD1,TRBJ2-5,CASSFRQGMTDTHF,TGTGCCAGCAGCTTCCGACAGGGGATGACAGATACGCACTTC
many,TRBV7-2,TRBD1,TRBJ1-6,CASSSGGTGNSPLHF,TGTGCCAGCAGCTCGGGAGGGACAGGGAATTCACCCCTCCACTTT
NA,TRBV2,NA,TRBJ2-7,CASSGEGTVVTYEQYF,TGTGCCAGCAGTGGAGAGGGGACCGTGGTTACCTACGAGCAGTACTTC
few,TRBV5-5,TRBD1,TRBJ1-3,CASSPGGAGNTIYF,TGTGCCAGCAGCCCAGGGGGCGCGGGGAACACCATATATTTT